This TCR beta chain appears in the sequencing data of a study of blood T cell repertoires in COVID-19 (dated by TCRdb to the early 2020s). Broadly, across the study: Samples covering the acute and convalescent phases of COVID-19 were provided by collaborators in the United States, Italy and Spain. The prospective study material was composed of cDNA or gDNA derived from T cells, B-cell-depleted T cells, or PBMCs. Deeply sampled blood TCRbeta repertoires from subjects exposed to, actively infected with, or recovered from COVID-19 were included in the dataset. The repertoires were released in a freely available public database meant as a resource for research on the immune response to SARS-CoV-2. Samples were obtained from the ongoing ImmuneRACE study (first 160 participants) and from over 1,000 subjects provided by 6 global collaborators. A de-identified subject ID, COVID-19 status, age in years and sex were almost always included in the sample metadata. Where HLA class I and class II types were available, the types were taken from metadata supplied by the sample provider, not from assay-based typing.

Overall study results and their limits: How much clinical and demographic metadata was included differed by source and by participant, and the metadata was provided uncurated.

As to this clone: No cognate antigen has been identified for it. Base qualities are not provided; no much larger clone lies one nucleotide away.

The immunoSEQ Assay, a bias-controlled multiplex PCR, was used to amplify TCRbeta CDR3 regions from genomic DNA. In the original analysis: The number of nucleated cells in each sample was estimated by amplification of reference gene primers within the assay. To quantify the absolute abundance of each unique TCRbeta CDR3 rearrangement, sequence reads were collapsed and filtered. For each sample, productive Simpson clonality was calculated as the square root of Simpson's diversity index across productive rearrangements. In TCRdb, the immuneACCESS table is reduced to in-frame sequences with V and J assigned. These tables do not hold every clone; where another copy was compared, an unresolved V gene accounts for under half, and the others remain unexplained. That table furnishes V, J and clone size, whereas the DNA furnished D and trimming. A total of about 44,000 clones appear in this sample, around four fifths of them only once. The top ten hold roughly 47% of the sample.

Collaborating institutions collected whole blood in K2EDTA tubes following their own protocols. For TCRbeta analysis, collaborator samples were shipped as frozen whole blood, as isolated PBMCs, or as DNA extracted from either sample type. The CDR3 covers 17 residues, taking in both the cysteine and the phenylalanine. The CDR3 DNA has 51 bases and is translated from base 1. The receptor chain draws on TRBV21-1 and TRBJ1-2; no check of the table's D call, TRBD1, against the DNA was made. TRBV21-1 is listed as a pseudogene. The sequence was collected from a human donor in a cohort sampled during active COVID-19. The specimen was peripheral blood. CDR3 reads: CASSTRDRLSPNYGYTF. The bases read TGTGCCAGCAGCACCAGGGACAGGCTCAGCCCTAACTATGGCTACACCTTC.